Listed below are T cell receptor beta chains from one sample, sequenced in a study of T cell responses to AZD1222 COVID-19 vaccine. Clones were read by immunoSEQ multiplex PCR, and TCRdb kept only the in-frame ones, dropping some. Seen here are around 110,000 clones, approximately 89% observed once, and the top ten hold less than 25%. Specimen: peripheral blood, collected on day 0 of AZD1222 vaccination. Receptor source: an adult in good health. Both conserved end residues are part of each CDR3. Each record gives: D gene, J gene, V gene, clone size, CDR3 DNA, CDR3 protein. A D gene is named only where the DNA matches it firmly. A clone size is listed for some rows: how often the clone was seen (once, few, many), or a class if it is expanded.

>-|TRBJ1-6|TRBV9|-
TGTGCCAGCAATCCCCGCCAGGGCGCGCCCCTCCACTTT
CASNPRQGAPLHF
>-|TRBJ1-6|TRBV7-9|-
TGTGCCAGCAGCCCCGCTTTGAGCTCCTATAATTCACCCCTCCACTTT
CASSPALSSYNSPLHF
>TRBD1|TRBJ2-2|TRBV6-1|large
TGTGCCAGCAGTGAAGGGGACAGGGAAACCGGGGAGCTGTTTTTT
CASSEGDRETGELFF
>-|TRBJ2-1|TRBV11-2|-
TGTGCCAGCAGCTTTAGCAGGAGGACTGGGGACAATGAGCAGTTCTTC
CASSFSRRTGDNEQFF
>-|TRBJ1-3|TRBV13|once
TGTGCCAGCAGTCGTTCCTCCACTGGAAACACCATATATTTT
CASSRSSTGNTIYF
>-|TRBJ2-6|TRBV6-5|-
TGTGCCAGCAGTTACAGTGGAGGCTCTGGGGCCAACGTCCTGACTTTC
CASSYSGGSGANVLTF
>-|TRBJ1-1|TRBV6-2/TRBV6-3|few
TGTGCCAGCAGTTACTCCGGGATGAACACTGAAGCTTTCTTT
CASSYSGMNTEAFF
>-|TRBJ2-1|TRBV11-2|-
TGTGCCAGCAGCTTAGTAGGACAGAATGAGCAGTTCTTC
CASSLVGQNEQFF
>-|TRBJ1-1|TRBV4-1|-
TGCGCCAGCAGCCAAGAACGTGCCCGGGACCCCCTTGAAGCTTTCTTT
CASSQERARDPLEAFF
>-|TRBJ2-2|TRBV6-6|few
TGTGCCAGCAGTTACTCGCCTTACACCGGGGAGCTGTTTTTT
CASSYSPYTGELFF
>-|TRBJ2-7|TRBV7-8|-
TGTGCCAGCAAGGAGGGGCCTTCAATCCCAGCTTACGAGCAGTACTTC
CASKEGPSIPAYEQYF
>-|TRBJ1-6|TRBV7-9|-
TGTGCCAGCATTGGGACGATAAAGGGGATCAATTCACCCCTCCACTTT
CASIGTIKGINSPLHF
>-|TRBJ1-1|TRBV10-2|-
TGCGCCAGCCTCGGGCCTCAGGGAGGTCCTGAAGCTTTCTTT
CASLGPQGGPEAFF
>-|TRBJ1-6|TRBV7-9|-
TGTGCCAGCAGCTTAATGGCCGGGAAGAATAATTCACCCCTCCACTTT
CASSLMAGKNNSPLHF
>-|TRBJ1-1|TRBV5-8|-
TGTGCCAGCAGCCAGGGACACCTCATGAACACTGAAGCTTTCTTT
CASSQGHLMNTEAFF
>-|TRBJ1-5|TRBV3-1/TRBV3-2|-
TGTGCCAGCAGCCAAGATCTGGTAGGTCAGCCCCAGCATTTT
CASSQDLVGQPQHF
>-|TRBJ1-1|TRBV7-2|-
TGTGCCAGCTCCGGATCCGGGAATGAAGCTTTCTTT
CASSGSGNEAFF
>-|TRBJ1-2|TRBV30|once
TGTGCCTGGACAGGGGAATCGGGAGGCTACACCTTC
CAWTGESGGYTF
>-|TRBJ2-7|TRBV29-1|-
TGCAGCGTTGAAGAAAACGGGAACTACGAGCAGTACTTC
CSVEENGNYEQYF
>TRBD1|TRBJ2-1|TRBV4-1|-
TGCGCCAGCAGCCACGGGACAGGTTACAATGAGCAGTTCTTC
CASSHGTGYNEQFF
>-|TRBJ1-1|TRBV6-5|once
TGTGCCAGCACCAAGGGGAACACTGAAGCTTTCTTT
CASTKGNTEAFF
>-|TRBJ1-1|TRBV4-2|-
TGTGCCAGCAGCCACGAACAGGGTACTGAAGCTTTCTTT
CASSHEQGTEAFF
>TRBD1|TRBJ1-3|TRBV13|once
TGTGCCAGCAGCAAGGGACAGCTGGGAAACACCATATATTTT
CASSKGQLGNTIYF
>-|TRBJ1-6|TRBV4-3|-
TGCGCCAGCAGCCAAGATCGAAGACGGACCTCTGATTCACCCCTCCACTTT
CASSQDRRRTSDSPLHF
>-|TRBJ1-1|TRBV7-2|-
TGTGCCAGCAGCTTATCGTCTGAAGCTTTCTTT
CASSLSSEAFF
>TRBD1|TRBJ1-2|TRBV6-2/TRBV6-3|few
TGTGCCAGCAGTCAAGGACAGGGCTATGGCTACACCTTC
CASSQGQGYGYTF
>-|TRBJ1-4|TRBV2|-
TGTGCCAGCAACCGGAGGGAGGCTGAAAAACTGTTTTTT
CASNRREAEKLFF
>-|TRBJ1-1|TRBV3-1/TRBV3-2|-
TGTGCCAGCAGCCAAGTGTCACAAGCTTTCTTT
CASSQVSQAFF
>TRBD1|TRBJ2-1|TRBV10-3|-
TGTGCCATCAGTTTTGGGACAGGGAACAATGAGCAGTTCTTC
CAISFGTGNNEQFF
>-|TRBJ1-1|TRBV11-3|once
TGTGCCAGCAAGCGGGGAGAAGGTGAAGCTTTCTTT
CASKRGEGEAFF
>-|TRBJ1-6|TRBV4-3|once
TGCGCCAGCAGCCAAGATCGGACAGAGTCACCCCTCCACTTT
CASSQDRTESPLHF
>-|TRBJ1-4|TRBV11-2|-
TGTGCCAGCAGCTTGCAGGTGGCTAATGAAAAACTGTTTTTT
CASSLQVANEKLFF
>-|TRBJ2-7|TRBV7-8|-
TGTGCCAGCAGCTTACGTACAGGTATCAACGAGCAGTACTTC
CASSLRTGINEQYF
>-|TRBJ1-5|TRBV7-2|-
TGTGCCAGCAGCTTGCAGGGTAATCAGCCCCAGCATTTT
CASSLQGNQPQHF
>TRBD2|TRBJ2-5|TRBV2|-
TGTGCCAGCAGAGACGACGCAGCGGGGACCCCGGAGACCCAGTACTTC
CASRDDAAGTPETQYF